This T cell receptor beta chain was captured in a study of T cell repertoires in cytomegalovirus infection. Study-wide context: CMV epitopes in the study were HLA-C-restricted (recently identified) and HLA-B-restricted (well studied). Both CMV infection and a matching HLA type were indicated by public TCR beta signatures.

TCRdb fed the reads into MiXCR, producing one record per CDR3 protein. The sample comprises hundreds of thousands of distinct CDR3 sequences, less than 40% of which are singletons, and over 11% rests with the top ten. Germline V gene sequence: CDR1 SGHVS, CDR2 FNYEAQ. The CDR3 length is 15 residues. The junction had 13 bases not matched to a gene; V was cut back by 4 bases and J by 12 bases. Regarding the study as a whole: The study identified carriers of CMV plus the relevant HLA from cumulative public TCR beta family frequency. Clonotypes of TCR beta that were HLA-C-restricted and CMV-specific dominated the ex vivo response.

A remark on this clonotype: The antigen is unknown.

The chain recombines TRBV7-6 with TRBJ2-1; TRBD1 matches at 9 bases. The specimen comprised cultured CD8+ T cells from PBMCs, sampled from culture after CMV antigen stimulation. The receptor comes from a human donor in good health (CMV status not recorded). Some clones in this sample may be carry-over from other donors' samples. CDR3 DNA: TGTGCCAGCAGCTCGAGGGACAGGGCTTTCGGACGGCAGTTCTTC. Its protein is CASSSRDRAFGRQFF.